This T cell receptor beta chain was recovered during a study of shared clonotypes between healthy human individuals. Across the whole study: CD4 naive and memory got three plates each, CD8 naive two, CD8 memory one. Study findings and constraints: Larger richness was generally estimated for naive than memory subsets.

The CDR3 is 15 amino acids. CDR1 SQVTM and CDR2 ANQGSEA come from the germline V gene. After removal of 5 bases from V and 5 bases from J, the junction contained 13 bases not matched to a gene. The table came from immunoSEQ multiplex PCR; TCRdb's copy has only in-frame clones and leaves some out. The sample lists some 650,000 clones; 97% were seen once. About this clone: Its specificity is not known.

V gene TRBV29-1 combines with J gene TRBJ1-1; 8 nucleotides align to TRBD1. Sequencing was performed on naive CD4+ T cells sorted from blood. The subset here: CD45RA+ positively selected. This receptor was obtained from a woman in her 30s in good health. CDR3 nucleotide sequence: TGCAGCGTTCCGTCGACAGGGGCTATCAATACTGAAGCTTTCTTT. It is translated as CSVPSTGAINTEAFF.